The 20 T cell receptor beta chains below all came from one sample that was sequenced in a study of blood T cell repertoires in COVID-19. Here immunoSEQ multiplex PCR was the method, and the copy in TCRdb shows in-frame clones only, minus some. The sample contains over 55,000 clones, roughly 87% of which appear only once. Sequenced material: peripheral blood. These receptors were obtained from an elderly woman with acute or convalescent COVID-19.

The rearrangement uses TRBV9 and TRBJ2-7; D not resolved. There are 15 residues in the CDR3. Trimming shortened V by 0 bases and J by 0 bases, and 10 bases separated the two germline ends. Germline V gene lookup returns CDR1 SGDLS and CDR2 YYNGEE. CDR3 region: CASSVDSYRSYEQYF. CDR3 nucleotide sequence: TGTGCCAGCAGCGTAGACTCTTACCGCTCCTACGAGCAGTACTTC.

The rearrangement uses TRBV6-5 and TRBJ2-2; TRBD1 matches at 8 bases. The germline V gene has CDR1 MNHEY and CDR2 SVGAGI. The CDR3 loop spans 15 amino acids. Germline trimming cut 6 bases from V and 3 bases from J; bases unmatched to any gene: 6. The CDR3 spells CASRDGQGDTGELFF. CDR3 bases: TGTGCCAGCAGAGACGGACAGGGCGACACCGGGGAGCTGTTTTTT.

The rearrangement links TRBV6-2 or TRBV6-3 to TRBJ2-2; 7 bases are a match to TRBD2. Trimming at V came to 2 bases and at J to 0 bases, leaving 6 bases not matched to a gene. CDR3 size: 17 residues. Germline V gives CDR1 MNHEY, CDR2 SVGEGT. The CDR3 DNA reads TGTGCCAGCAGTTACCCTAGCGGAGGCACGAACACCGGGGAGCTGTTTTTT. This encodes CASSYPSGGTNTGELFF.

CDR3: CASSMGGRVAETQYF. In DNA form, the CDR3 reads TGTGCCAGTAGTATGGGCGGGAGGGTAGCAGAGACCCAGTACTTC. The V call is TRBV19, the J call TRBJ2-5; TRBD2 aligns across 9 bases. The CDR3 runs to 15 residues. In germline, CDR1 is LNHDA, CDR2 SQIVND (reference sequence). With V trimmed by 3 bases and J by 4 bases, 6 bases remained unmatched.

The chain has TRBV29-1 and TRBJ2-2; 7 positions agree with TRBD1. Trimming took 5 bases from V and 5 from J; bases not matched to a gene: 11. The CDR3 spans 15 residues. Germline V CDR1 and CDR2: SQVTM, ANQGSEA. The CDR3 DNA sequence: TGCAGCGTTAAAACCCCGGGACAGATAACCGGGGAGCTGTTTTTT. It is translated as CSVKTPGQITGELFF.

The CDR3 DNA is TGTGCCAGCAGCTTTGGGGCCGGTGAAGCTTTCTTT. Its translation is CASSFGAGEAFF. The J gene is TRBJ1-1, the V gene TRBV5-6; TRBD1 is a possible D gene (5 bases). Trimming took off 2 bases at V and 7 bases at J, with 9 bases between the two ends. This CDR3 contains 12 residues. Germline V gene lookup returns CDR1 SGHDT and CDR2 YYEEEE.

The V and J genes are TRBV27 and TRBJ2-7; 11 bases line up with TRBD1. This CDR3 region has 14 residues. The germline CDR1 and CDR2 sequences are MNHEY and SMNVEV (reference sequence). V was clipped by 3 bases and J by 3 bases; unmatched bases: 1. In DNA, the CDR3 is TGTGCCAGCAGTTTCGGGACAGGGGGCTACGAGCAGTACTTC. Encoded protein: CASSFGTGGYEQYF.

The gene calls are TRBV3-1 (or the pseudogene TRBV3-2) and TRBJ2-1; a possible D gene is TRBD2 (5 bases). CDR1 LGHDT and CDR2 YNNKEL come from the germline V gene (reference sequence). CDR3 length: 14 residues. V lost 2 bases, J lost 5 bases, and 10 bases lay in between. The CDR3 here is CASSQRTADNEQFF. The DNA of the CDR3 is TGTGCCAGCAGCCAACGGACTGCGGACAATGAGCAGTTCTTC.

The chain has TRBV24-1 and TRBJ1-3; 9 nucleotides line up with TRBD1. V lost 7 bases, J lost 1 base, and 10 bases stayed unmatched. Per germline, CDR1 KGHDR and CDR2 SFDVKD. This CDR3 comprises 17 residues. The CDR3 sequence is CATRITGTGKSGNTIYF. Here the CDR3 DNA reads TGTGCCACCAGAATAACCGGGACAGGGAAATCTGGAAACACCATATATTTT.

The CDR3 DNA reads TGTGCCAGCAGTGGGGACAGGGGCGTTAACACCGGGGAGCTGTTTTTT. It translates to CASSGDRGVNTGELFF. The J gene is TRBJ2-2, the V gene TRBV6-1; TRBD1 matches 10 bases. The germline V gene has CDR1 MNHNS and CDR2 SASEGT. The J segment lost 2 bases and the V segment lost 4 bases, leaving 4 bases of the junction unmatched. This CDR3 is built from 16 residues.

This clone has just one count. The chain joins TRBV19 to TRBJ2-1, with TRBD2 matching 9 bases. V gave up 4 bases and J gave up 5 bases; unmatched junction bases: 12. This CDR3 spans 17 amino acids. CDR1 is LNHDA and CDR2 is SQIVND in the germline V gene (reference sequence). DNA of the CDR3: TGTGCCAGTAGTAGCCCGGGTAGCGGGAGTCCTAACAATGAGCAGTTCTTC. It is translated as CASSSPGSGSPNNEQFF. Full variable domain (outside the CDR3, taken from reference TRBV19 and TRBJ2-1): DGGITQSPKYLFRKEGQNVTLSCEQNLNHDAMYWYRQDPGQGLRLIYYSQIVNDFQKGDIAEGYSVSREKKESFPLTVTSAQKNPTAFYLCASSSPGSGSPNNEQFFGPGTRLTVL.

The chain links TRBV11-3 to TRBJ2-1; possibly TRBD1 for D (6 bases). Germline V lookup: CDR1 SGHNT, CDR2 YENEEA. Trimming left V 5 bases short and J 7 bases short, with 6 bases between. This CDR3 comprises 11 residues. In DNA, the CDR3 is TGTGCCAGCAGCAGGGGGAATGAGCAGTTCTTC. Protein product: CASSRGNEQFF. Filled out from reference TRBV11-3 and TRBJ2-1, the complete variable domain reads EAGVVQSPRYKIIEKKQPVAFWCNPISGHNTLYWYLQNLGQGPELLIRYENEEAVDDSQLPKDRFSAERLKGVDSTLKIQPAELGDSAVYLCASSRGNEQFFGPGTRLTVL.

The J gene is TRBJ1-3, the V gene TRBV5-1, with TRBD1 as a possible D gene (6 bases). CDR1 SGHRS and CDR2 YFSETQ come from the germline V gene. V lost 0 bases to trimming and J lost 4 bases, with 8 bases between them. The CDR3 spans 14 residues. The CDR3 sequence: CASSLEGVGNTIYF. The CDR3 coding sequence is TGCGCCAGCAGCTTGGAGGGGGTAGGAAACACCATATATTTT.

The chain has TRBV19 and TRBJ2-1; 12 bases fit TRBD2. Losses at the gene ends were 4 bases for V and 4 bases for J; bases not matched to a gene: 5. Germline CDR1 is LNHDA and CDR2 is SQIVND (reference sequence). The CDR3 consists of 16 residues. The CDR3 loop is CASSKLAGGQYNEQFF. For the CDR3, the DNA is TGTGCCAGTAGTAAGCTAGCGGGAGGGCAATACAATGAGCAGTTCTTC.

The genes are TRBV5-4 and TRBJ1-1, with D possibly being TRBD1 (5 bases). The CDR3 spans 14 residues. The ends were cut back, 5 bases at V and 2 bases at J, with 13 bases in the middle. Germline V gene data show CDR1 as SGHNT and CDR2 as YYREEE (reference sequence). CDR3 residues: CASSPGLFNTEAFF. CDR3 nucleotides: TGTGCCAGCAGTCCAGGGCTTTTTAACACTGAAGCTTTCTTT.

The V call is TRBV6-1, the J call TRBJ1-2; D possibly corresponds to TRBD1 (6 bases). Germline V gene sequence: CDR1 MNHNS, CDR2 SASEGT. V shed 3 bases and J shed 4 bases, with 15 bases lying between them. This CDR3 has 15 amino acids. The CDR3 nucleotides read TGTGCCAGCAGTGAGGAAACAGGGCTTGGCTATGGCTACACCTTC. This sequence encodes CASSEETGLGYGYTF.

The chain joins TRBV24-1 to TRBJ2-3; 9 bases are a match to TRBD2. There are 15 residues in the CDR3. V gave up 5 bases and J gave up 4 bases; unmatched junction bases: 6. CDR1 KGHDR and CDR2 SFDVKD come from the germline V gene. CDR3 coding DNA: TGTGCCACCAGTGGGGACGTAGCGGGAGCAGATACGCAGTATTTT. It is translated as CATSGDVAGADTQYF.

The J gene is TRBJ1-2, the V gene TRBV28, with D tentatively TRBD1 (5 bases). The CDR3 is made up of 13 amino acids. Trimming removed 7 bases from V and 7 bases from J, with 16 bases in between. Germline V gene data show CDR1 as MDHEN and CDR2 as SYDVKM. In DNA, the CDR3 is TGTGCCAGCAACTTTGGGGGGATGGGTGGCTACACCTTC. This translates into CASNFGGMGGYTF.

The chain uses TRBV19 and TRBJ2-7; 11 bases are a match to TRBD2. Unmatched junction bases numbered 4, after V lost 5 bases and J lost 1 base. CDR3 length: 15 amino acids. CDR1 and CDR2 (germline): LNHDA, SQIVND (reference sequence). The chain's CDR3 is CASSPRLAGSYEQYF. The CDR3 bases are TGTGCCAGTAGTCCCCGACTAGCGGGGTCCTACGAGCAGTACTTC.

The V and J genes are TRBV6-5 and TRBJ2-3, with D possibly TRBD2 on 5 matching bases. V lost 6 bases and J lost 10, with 11 bases in between. CDR1 MNHEY and CDR2 SVGAGI come from the germline V gene. CDR3 length equals 11 residues. DNA for the CDR3: TGTGCCAGCAGGGACTCCTGGTCGCAGTATTTT. Protein: CASRDSWSQYF.